This T cell receptor beta chain originates from a study of cytomegalovirus exposure and HLA in healthy donors. Across the whole study: Among the 350 to 400 donors who were genotyped, around 77% fell in the genetic ancestry cluster that is associated with self-reported Caucasian donors.

About this clone itself: Its antigen is undetermined.

The PCR used 60 Vbeta and 13 Jbeta primers. Repertoires were generated with immunoSEQ multiplex PCR, while TCRdb's copy carries only in-frame clones and drops some. The data contain some 100,000 clones, 65% to 85% of them seen just once; the ten biggest clones take up approximately 14%. This CDR3 contains 12 residues. Germline V CDR1 and CDR2: MGHRA, YSYEKL. V lost 1 base, J lost 9 bases, and 9 bases lay in between. Points from the study as a whole: The study labeled fewer than 200 TCR beta chains cytomegalovirus-associated. Common viral pathogens seemed to be connected with several of the most significant clusters, according to a later analysis. Immune exposure data for these donors was limited to CMV serostatus.

The source material was PBMCs. This TCR was sampled from a woman in her seventies in good health and CMV-seropositive. The rearrangement links TRBV4-1 to TRBJ1-1; no clear D. The CDR3 DNA is TGCGCCAGCAGCCAAGGAATGAGGAAAGCTTTCTTT. As protein: CASSQGMRKAFF.